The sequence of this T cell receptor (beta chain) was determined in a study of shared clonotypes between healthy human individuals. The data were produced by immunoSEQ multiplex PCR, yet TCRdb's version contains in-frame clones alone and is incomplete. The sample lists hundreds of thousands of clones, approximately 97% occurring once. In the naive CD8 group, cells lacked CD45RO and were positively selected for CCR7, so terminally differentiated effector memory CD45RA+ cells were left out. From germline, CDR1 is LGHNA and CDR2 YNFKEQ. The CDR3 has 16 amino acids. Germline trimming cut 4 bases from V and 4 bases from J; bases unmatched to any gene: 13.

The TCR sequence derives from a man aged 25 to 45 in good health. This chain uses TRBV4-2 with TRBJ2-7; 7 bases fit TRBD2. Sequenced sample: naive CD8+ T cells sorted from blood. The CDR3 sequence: CASSPFVLGEGYEQYF. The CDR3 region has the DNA TGTGCCAGCAGCCCCTTTGTTTTGGGGGAGGGGTACGAGCAGTACTTC.